These T cell receptor beta chains were read from a single sample in a study of cytomegalovirus exposure and HLA in healthy donors. Profiling relied on immunoSEQ multiplex PCR, and the TCRdb table lists in-frame clones only, not all of them. In total, the table holds about 170,000 clones. Sequenced material: PBMCs. Source of these receptors: a woman aged 55-70 years in good health and CMV-seronegative. Each CDR3 is given with its conserved first and last residue. Each record gives: J gene, D gene, V gene, CDR3 protein, CDR3 DNA. A D gene is named only where the DNA matches it firmly.

TRBJ1-1,.,TRBV25-1,CASSESEYTEAFF,TGTGCCAGCAGTGAATCAGAATACACTGAAGCTTTCTTT
TRBJ1-1,TRBD1,TRBV7-9,CASSSPPGQVNTEAFF,TGTGCCAGCAGCTCCCCTCCGGGACAGGTGAACACTGAAGCTTTCTTT
TRBJ1-3,.,TRBV9,CASSVEGAGNTIYF,TGTGCCAGCAGCGTAGAAGGGGCTGGAAACACCATATATTTT
TRBJ1-1,.,TRBV10-3,CAISGGEGAEAFF,TGTGCCATCAGTGGGGGGGAAGGGGCTGAAGCTTTCTTT
TRBJ2-2,TRBD1,TRBV5-1,CASSLGQGATGELFF,TGCGCCAGCAGCTTGGGACAGGGGGCGACCGGGGAGCTGTTTTTT
TRBJ1-3,TRBD1,TRBV6-1,CASSGGTAFSGNTIYF,TGTGCCAGCAGTGGGGGGACAGCCTTCTCTGGAAACACCATATATTTT
TRBJ1-1,.,TRBV5-3,CARSTGRENTEAFF,TGTGCCAGAAGCACCGGACGGGAGAACACTGAAGCTTTCTTT
TRBJ2-1,TRBD2,TRBV6-5,CASSGLATSYNEQFF,TGTGCCAGCAGTGGACTAGCGACTTCCTACAATGAGCAGTTCTTC
TRBJ2-1,TRBD2,TRBV11-3,CASSPGLADNEQFF,TGTGCCAGCAGCCCGGGACTAGCGGACAATGAGCAGTTCTTC
TRBJ2-1,.,TRBV12-5,CASGGTGDNEQFF,TGTGCTAGTGGGGGGACTGGGGACAATGAGCAGTTCTTC
TRBJ1-3,TRBD1,TRBV27,CASSLSSNRGSSGNTIYF,TGTGCCAGCAGTTTATCTTCAAACAGGGGGAGCTCTGGAAACACCATATATTTT
TRBJ2-3,.,TRBV10-3,CAISELEFADTQYF,TGTGCCATCAGTGAGTTGGAGTTTGCAGATACGCAGTATTTT
TRBJ1-1,TRBD1,TRBV7-6,CASSLAWGRGHGNTEAFF,TGTGCCAGCAGCTTAGCCTGGGGCAGGGGGCATGGGAACACTGAAGCTTTCTTT
TRBJ2-1,.,TRBV2,CASSEEGGTYNEQFF,TGTGCCAGCAGTGAGGAGGGTGGGACCTACAATGAGCAGTTCTTC
TRBJ2-5,TRBD1,TRBV5-5,CASSLGDRVFSGETQYF,TGTGCCAGCAGCTTAGGGGACAGGGTTTTTTCGGGAGAGACCCAGTACTTC
TRBJ1-2,.,TRBV27,CASSRRGRFYGYTF,TGTGCCAGCAGTCGCAGGGGACGATTTTATGGCTACACCTTC
TRBJ2-7,TRBD2,TRBV5-4,CASSRATSGVSYEQYF,TGTGCCAGCAGCCGAGCGACTAGCGGGGTTTCCTACGAGCAGTACTTC
TRBJ2-1,.,TRBV4-1,CASSPQQGFYNEQFF,TGCGCCAGCAGCCCCCAGCAGGGATTCTACAATGAGCAGTTCTTC
TRBJ2-5,TRBD2,TRBV5-6,CASSLQGLAGGQTQYF,TGTGCCAGCAGCTTGCAAGGACTAGCGGGGGGTCAGACCCAGTACTTC
TRBJ1-1,.,TRBV10-3,CAISPGSGTEAFF,TGTGCCATCAGCCCAGGATCGGGGACTGAAGCTTTCTTT
TRBJ1-1,.,TRBV5-1,CASSLSPTELTEAFF,TGCGCCAGCAGCTTGTCTCCGACAGAGCTCACTGAAGCTTTCTTT
TRBJ2-5,.,TRBV9,CASSAQTGRDTQYF,TGTGCCAGCAGCGCTCAAACAGGGAGGGATACCCAGTACTTC
TRBJ1-6,.,TRBV6-5,CASSYNGPLHF,TGTGCCAGCAGTTACAACGGACCCCTCCACTTT
TRBJ1-2,TRBD1,TRBV19,CASSRQGRDYGYTF,TGTGCCAGTAGTCGACAGGGCCGAGACTATGGCTACACCTTC
TRBJ1-3,.,TRBV4-1,CASSRTNGNTIYF,TGCGCCAGCAGCCGGACAAACGGAAACACCATATATTTT
TRBJ2-7,TRBD2,TRBV7-2,CASSLSRGSSYEQYF,TGTGCCAGCAGCTTATCGCGGGGGAGCTCCTACGAGCAGTACTTC
TRBJ2-3,.,TRBV9,CASSVAPSTDTQYF,TGTGCCAGCAGCGTAGCCCCTAGCACAGATACGCAGTATTTT
TRBJ2-7,.,TRBV6-5,CASSYSGAGHTYEQYF,TGTGCCAGCAGTTATTCGGGAGCGGGACACACCTACGAGCAGTACTTC
TRBJ2-1,.,TRBV5-1,CASRETGSSYNEQFF,TGCGCCAGCAGGGAGACGGGAAGCTCCTACAATGAGCAGTTCTTC
TRBJ1-1,.,TRBV29-1,CSVDRHNTEAFF,TGCAGCGTCGACAGGCACAACACTGAAGCTTTCTTT
TRBJ1-5,.,TRBV4-1,CASSLRDSRDQPQHF,TGCGCCAGCAGCCTCCGCGACAGCCGAGATCAGCCCCAGCATTTT
TRBJ1-2,TRBD1,TRBV27,CASSRGGTDGYTF,TGTGCCAGCAGCAGAGGGGGCACCGATGGCTACACCTTC
TRBJ2-2,.,TRBV10-3,CAISDGGRNTGELFF,TGTGCCATCAGTGACGGGGGGCGCAACACCGGGGAGCTGTTTTTT
TRBJ2-2,.,TRBV6-6,CASSYSGVPNTGELFF,TGTGCCAGCAGTTACTCGGGAGTTCCGAACACCGGGGAGCTGTTTTTT
TRBJ1-3,.,TRBV7-9,CASSLARVSGNTIYF,TGTGCCAGCAGCTTAGCCAGGGTCTCTGGAAACACCATATATTTT
TRBJ1-5,.,TRBV5-6,CASSLRGYSNQPQHF,TGTGCCAGCAGCTTGAGAGGATATAGCAATCAGCCCCAGCATTTT
TRBJ2-7,TRBD2,TRBV5-1,CASSLGLAGISYEQYF,TGCGCCAGCAGCTTGGGACTAGCGGGGATCTCCTACGAGCAGTACTTC
TRBJ2-5,.,TRBV7-6,CASSSSAEEETQYF,TGTGCCAGCAGCTCATCGGCAGAGGAGGAGACCCAGTACTTC
TRBJ1-1,.,TRBV5-5,CASSLEGHVQAFF,TGTGCCAGCAGCCTGGAGGGACATGTACAAGCTTTCTTT
TRBJ2-7,TRBD1,TRBV6-5,CASSYSYPGQNYEQYF,TGTGCCAGCAGTTACTCTTATCCGGGACAGAACTACGAGCAGTACTTC
TRBJ2-5,.,TRBV7-9,CASSPRQVQETQYF,TGTGCCAGCAGCCCGAGACAGGTTCAAGAGACCCAGTACTTC
TRBJ2-7,TRBD1,TRBV11-3,CASSLLPGQGYEQYF,TGTGCCAGCAGCTTATTACCGGGACAGGGTTACGAGCAGTACTTC
TRBJ2-2,TRBD1,TRBV27,CASSLRQGDTGELFF,TGTGCCAGCAGTTTACGACAGGGGGACACCGGGGAGCTGTTTTTT
TRBJ1-5,.,TRBV21-1,CASSKGAGGSYNQPQHF,TGTGCCAGCAGCAAAGGCGCAGGGGGCTCCTACAATCAGCCCCAGCATTTT
TRBJ2-1,TRBD2,TRBV27,CASQLAGKNEQFF,TGTGCCAGCCAACTAGCGGGAAAGAATGAGCAGTTCTTC
TRBJ1-2,TRBD1,TRBV12-5,CASAWDRGNYGYTF,TGTGCTAGTGCCTGGGACAGGGGAAACTATGGCTACACCTTC
TRBJ2-7,.,TRBV2,CASAGSSYEQYF,TGTGCCAGCGCCGGGAGTTCCTACGAGCAGTACTTC
TRBJ1-2,TRBD1,TRBV9,CASSLGGHNGYTF,TGTGCCAGCAGCCTAGGGGGCCACAATGGCTACACCTTC
TRBJ2-1,TRBD2,TRBV2,CASSGGGTSGAPYNEQFF,TGTGCCAGCAGTGGGGGGGGGACTAGCGGGGCCCCCTACAATGAGCAGTTCTTC
TRBJ2-7,.,TRBV5-1,CASSDDVAQVYEQYF,TGCGCCAGCAGTGACGATGTAGCACAGGTATACGAGCAGTACTTC
TRBJ1-1,.,TRBV9,CASSVEQTNTEAFF,TGTGCCAGCAGCGTCGAACAAACGAACACTGAAGCTTTCTTT
TRBJ2-1,TRBD1,TRBV5-6,CASSLVGTVSNEQFF,TGTGCCAGCAGCTTGGTAGGGACAGTCTCCAATGAGCAGTTCTTC
TRBJ2-1,TRBD2,TRBV7-3,CASSNGLASNEQFF,TGTGCCAGCAGCAACGGACTAGCGTCCAATGAGCAGTTCTTC
TRBJ1-1,.,TRBV2,CASSRRFLPEAFF,TGTGCCAGCAGCCGCCGGTTTCTCCCTGAAGCTTTCTTT